This passage covers 5 T cell receptor beta chains from one sample sequenced in a study of cytomegalovirus exposure and HLA in healthy donors. Vbeta (60) and Jbeta (13) primers were used in the PCR. Clones were sequenced by immunoSEQ multiplex PCR, and TCRdb holds only the in-frame ones, with some missing. The table records roughly 260,000 clones, approximately 84% of them present only once. Material for sequencing was PBMCs. The receptors stem from a woman aged 40 to 55 in good health and CMV-seropositive.

The J gene is TRBJ1-6, the V gene TRBV4-3; 9 nucleotides align to TRBD1. V trimming: 3 bases; J trimming: 9 bases; junction bases outside the gene matches: 6. CDR1 is LGHNA and CDR2 is YSLEER in the germline V gene. This CDR3 spans 15 amino acids. The CDR3 coding sequence is TGCGCCAGCAGCCAGGATGGACAGGGGACTTCACCCCTCCACTTT. As protein: CASSQDGQGTSPLHF.

The chain uses TRBV19 and TRBJ2-7; 10 nucleotides line up with TRBD1. The V gene end was trimmed by 1 base and the J gene end by 5 bases; junction bases not matched to a gene: 20. This CDR3 is built from 20 residues. CDR1 LNHDA and CDR2 SQIVND come from the germline V gene (reference sequence). CDR3 in DNA: TGTGCCAGTAGTATAGGTAGAGGGACAGGGGTTGGCGGAGGCGTGGACGAGCAGTACTTC. Its protein product is CASSIGRGTGVGGGVDEQYF. The full variable domain, in which reference TRBV19 and TRBJ2-7 provide the parts outside the CDR3, is DGGITQSPKYLFRKEGQNVTLSCEQNLNHDAMYWYRQDPGQGLRLIYYSQIVNDFQKGDIAEGYSVSREKKESFPLTVTSAQKNPTAFYLCASSIGRGTGVGGGVDEQYFGPGTRLTVT.

V is TRBV19 and J is TRBJ2-4; 12 positions match TRBD2. Germline V gene sequence: CDR1 LNHDA, CDR2 SQIVND (reference sequence). The CDR3 spans 15 residues. After removal of 7 bases from V and 7 bases from J, the junction contained 8 bases not matched to a gene. The CDR3: CASTRLAGATNIQYF. CDR3 DNA sequence: TGTGCCAGTACCCGACTAGCGGGAGCCACTAACATTCAGTACTTC.

This clone turned up a few times. This chain links TRBV2 with TRBJ2-1, with 7 nucleotides matching TRBD2. The germline CDR1 and CDR2 sequences are SNHLY and FYNNEI. The CDR3 contains 14 residues. The V and J ends lost 7 bases and 7 bases, in that order; junction bases with no gene match: 10. In DNA, the CDR3 is TGTGCCAGCACCGCGGAGCGGGGCGGTAATGAGCAGTTCTTC. Protein product: CASTAERGGNEQFF.

The chain carries TRBV19 and TRBJ1-5; 8 bases line up with TRBD1. V gave up 6 bases and J gave up 7 bases; unmatched junction bases: 8. Per germline, CDR1 LNHDA and CDR2 SQIVND (reference sequence). The CDR3 extends over 14 amino acids. The CDR3 spells CASRMTGEDQPQHF. The CDR3 DNA is TGTGCCAGTAGAATGACAGGGGAAGACCAGCCCCAGCATTTT.